This passage covers 18 T cell receptor beta chains from one sample sequenced in a study of CD8 T cells in Susac syndrome. After extraction with the RNeasy kit, roughly 0.45 to 1 ug of the RNA was reverse transcribed using random hexamers. TCRdb passed the immunoSEQ multiplex PCR reads through MiXCR, listing each CDR3 protein once. The sample has 190,000 or so distinct CDR3 sequences; around 95% are singletons. The source material was CD4+ T cells from PBMCs. These receptors were collected from a human donor with multiple sclerosis.

V gene TRBV6-5 combines with J gene TRBJ2-1, with a weak D call TRBD2 (5 bases). CDR3 size: 14 residues. V lost 2 bases and J lost 7, with 12 bases in between. The V gene's germline CDR1 is MNHEY and CDR2 SVGAGI. The chain's CDR3 is CASSYDQRVNEQFF. CDR3 DNA: TGTGCCAGCAGTTACGACCAGAGGGTTAATGAGCAGTTCTTC.

This clonotype has only one observation. This chain links TRBV27 with TRBJ2-3; no clear D. From germline, CDR1 is MNHEY and CDR2 SMNVEV (reference sequence). V was shortened by 5 bases and J by 5 bases, with 11 bases between the two germline ends. The CDR3 is 13 amino acids. The chain's CDR3 is CASSPVTGDTQYF. The DNA for the CDR3 is TGTGCCAGCAGTCCTGTGACGGGAGATACGCAGTATTTT.

The chain recombines TRBV9 with TRBJ2-3; D is undetermined. The CDR3 has 14 residues. V shed 3 bases and J shed 2 bases, with 10 bases lying between them. Germline V gene sequence: CDR1 SGDLS, CDR2 YYNGEE. CDR3 amino acids: CASSARRPTDTQYF. CDR3 nucleotides: TGTGCCAGCAGCGCCCGCCGCCCCACAGATACGCAGTATTTT.

V gene TRBV6-1 combines with J gene TRBJ2-3; 8 bases line up with TRBD1. V dropped 6 bases and J dropped 3; count of bases not matched to a gene: 11. There are 16 residues in the CDR3. CDR1 and CDR2 (germline): MNHNS, SASEGT. The CDR3 DNA reads TGTGCCAGCAGCCGGAGACAGGGGATGAAGACAGATACGCAGTATTTT. It encodes CASSRRQGMKTDTQYF.

The chain links TRBV11-2 to TRBJ1-6, with D hard to call. Trimming cost V 0 bases and J 7 bases, with 10 bases left between them. This CDR3 region has 15 residues. Per the germline V gene, CDR1 is SGHAT and CDR2 is FQNNGV. CDR3 DNA: TGTGCCAGCAGCTTAGAGGTCGGAGTAAATTCACCCCTCCACTTT. This encodes CASSLEVGVNSPLHF.

The V and J genes are TRBV25-1 and TRBJ1-1; D is uncertain. From germline, CDR1 is MGHDK and CDR2 SYGVNS. Between the trimmed V and J ends, which lost 5 bases and 0 bases, there was a span of 13 bases. CDR3 size: 15 residues. The CDR3 coding sequence is TGTGCCAGCAGTTCGACCGCTAACCTGAACACTGAAGCTTTCTTT. This sequence encodes CASSSTANLNTEAFF. Variable domain in full (rest from reference TRBV25-1 and TRBJ1-1): EADIYQTPRYLVIGTGKKITLECSQTMGHDKMYWYQQDPGMELHLIHYSYGVNSTEKGDLSSESTVSRIRTEHFPLTLESARPSHTSQYLCASSSTANLNTEAFFGQGTRLTVV.

The rearrangement joins TRBV20-1 to TRBJ2-3, with a possible D match to TRBD1 (6 bases). This CDR3 has 15 amino acids. Germline V gene lookup returns CDR1 DFQATT and CDR2 SNEGSKA (reference sequence). Deletions cut 5 bases from V and 0 bases from J, with 15 bases between. CDR3 residues: CSAARGTTSTDTQYF. The CDR3 nucleotides read TGCAGTGCTGCCCGAGGGACAACTAGCACAGATACGCAGTATTTT.

The V and J genes are TRBV12-5 and TRBJ2-1; D call uncertain. The CDR3 runs 14 residues. V was trimmed by 5 bases and J by 2 bases, leaving 10 bases between them. Germline CDR1 reads LGHNT; CDR2 reads FRNRAP. The CDR3 DNA sequence: TGTGCTAGTGGTCCGCCCCTAGCCTACAATGAGCAGTTCTTC. Residues: CASGPPLAYNEQFF.

The chain links TRBV24-1 to TRBJ2-7, with a tentative D call TRBD1 (6 bases). The CDR3 runs 14 residues. Germline V gives CDR1 KGHDR, CDR2 SFDVKD. V was trimmed by 6 bases and J by 1 base, leaving 12 bases between them. CDR3 sequence reads: CATSPEDRSYEQYF. CDR3 sequence (DNA): TGTGCCACCAGTCCGGAAGACAGGTCCTACGAGCAGTACTTC.

This chain joins TRBV15 and TRBJ1-2; D gene uncertain. The germline V gene encodes CDR1 LNHNV and CDR2 YYDKDF (reference sequence). The V gene lost 3 bases and the J gene lost 5 bases, with 13 bases spanning the gap. This CDR3 is 14 amino acids long. CDR3 coding DNA: TGTGCCACCAGCAGTCCGAGGATGGGATATGGCTACACCTTC. Amino acid sequence: CATSSPRMGYGYTF.

This clonotype was detected a few times. This chain links TRBV9 with TRBJ2-1; TRBD2 agrees at 10 bases. V lost 0 bases, J lost 6 bases, and 3 bases stayed unmatched. Germline V gives CDR1 SGDLS, CDR2 YYNGEE. CDR3 length: 15 amino acids. The CDR3, as DNA: TGTGCCAGCAGCGTAGCCAGCGGGGGGGTCAATGAGCAGTTCTTC. It translates to CASSVASGGVNEQFF.

The J gene is TRBJ2-7, the V gene TRBV5-1; possible D gene TRBD2, 6 bases. This CDR3 has 14 residues. The V end lost 4 bases, the J end lost 2 bases, and 13 bases lay between the germline ends. Germline V gene sequence: CDR1 SGHRS, CDR2 YFSETQ. CDR3 in DNA: TGCGCCAGCAGCCGAGGCGGGGAGCCCTACGAGCAGTACTTC. Translating it yields CASSRGGEPYEQYF.

The chain combines TRBV15 with TRBJ2-1; TRBD2 agrees at 8 bases. CDR1 and CDR2 (germline): LNHNV, YYDKDF (reference sequence). The CDR3 sequence is 16 residues long. Trimming took 0 bases from V and 7 from J; bases not matched to a gene: 8. CDR3 protein: CATSREGGSGENEQFF. The CDR3 coding sequence is TGTGCCACCAGCAGAGAGGGGGGTAGCGGGGAAAATGAGCAGTTCTTC. Variable domain in full (rest from reference TRBV15 and TRBJ2-1): DAMVIQNPRYQVTQFGKPVTLSCSQTLNHNVMYWYQQKSSQAPKLLFHYYDKDFNNEADTPDNFQSRRPNTSFCFLDIRSPGLGDTAMYLCATSREGGSGENEQFFGPGTRLTVL.

V usage is TRBV25-1 and J usage is TRBJ2-6; D unresolved. This CDR3 spans 16 amino acids. Trimming removed 1 base from V and 0 bases from J, with 7 bases in between. Germline V CDR1 and CDR2: MGHDK, SYGVNS. CDR3 amino acids: CASSEWGVSGANVLTF. The CDR3, as DNA: TGTGCCAGCAGTGAATGGGGTGTCTCTGGGGCCAACGTCCTGACTTTC.

This clonotype was counted a single time. The chain uses TRBV19 and TRBJ2-7; TRBD2 matches at 8 bases. Trimming removed 4 bases from V and 7 bases from J; junction bases left unmatched: 12. CDR3 length equals 15 residues. The germline V gene encodes CDR1 LNHDA and CDR2 SQIVND (reference sequence). CDR3 coding DNA: TGTGCCAGTAGTACTCAAGCGGGGGCCCCCGGGGAGCAGTACTTC. Encoded protein: CASSTQAGAPGEQYF.

This chain joins TRBV5-6 and TRBJ1-5; D possibly corresponds to TRBD1 (5 bases). Germline V gives CDR1 SGHDT, CDR2 YYEEEE. The CDR3 is 13 amino acids. V was cut by 7 bases and J by 0 bases, with 8 bases left in between. This CDR3 is CASEQVSNQPQHF. DNA of the CDR3: TGTGCCAGCGAACAGGTTAGCAATCAGCCCCAGCATTTT.

The V call is TRBV12-3 or TRBV12-4, the J call TRBJ2-7; D might be TRBD1 or TRBD2, each matching 5 bases. Trimming left V 1 base short and J 1 base short, with 8 bases between. CDR3 size: 14 residues. CDR3 in amino acids: CASSLGDGSYEQYV. For the CDR3, the DNA is TGTGCCAGCAGTTTAGGGGACGGTTCCTACGAGCAGTACGTC.

This clonotype was picked up one time. V gene TRBV11-3 combines with J gene TRBJ2-7; 9 bases map to TRBD1. Germline V gene lookup returns CDR1 SGHNT and CDR2 YENEEA. The ends lost 7 bases at V and 3 bases at J; junction bases unmatched: 10. The CDR3 consists of 15 residues. CDR3 DNA sequence: TGTGCCAGCACCAGTAAGAGGGACAGGGACTACGAGCAGTACTTC. As protein: CASTSKRDRDYEQYF.